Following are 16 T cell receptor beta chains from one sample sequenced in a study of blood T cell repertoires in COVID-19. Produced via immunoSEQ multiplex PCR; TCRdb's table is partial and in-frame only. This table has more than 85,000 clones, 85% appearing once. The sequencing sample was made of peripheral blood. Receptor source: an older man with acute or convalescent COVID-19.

Here the CDR3 DNA reads TGTGCCAGCAGTTACTCGTGGGGAGGGGGAACCTACGAGCAGTACTTC. This codes for CASSYSWGGGTYEQYF. The gene calls are TRBV6-5 and TRBJ2-7, with a tentative D call TRBD2 (7 bases). Trimming shortened V by 0 bases and J by 2 bases, and 14 bases separated the two germline ends. Germline V CDR1 and CDR2: MNHEY, SVGAGI. CDR3 size: 16 residues.

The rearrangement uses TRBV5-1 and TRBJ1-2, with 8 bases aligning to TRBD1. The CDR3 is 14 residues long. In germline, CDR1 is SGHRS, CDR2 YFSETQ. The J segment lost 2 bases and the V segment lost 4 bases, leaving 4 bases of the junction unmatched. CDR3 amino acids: CASSPRTGNYGYTF. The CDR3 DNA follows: TGCGCCAGCAGCCCCCGGACAGGGAACTATGGCTACACCTTC.

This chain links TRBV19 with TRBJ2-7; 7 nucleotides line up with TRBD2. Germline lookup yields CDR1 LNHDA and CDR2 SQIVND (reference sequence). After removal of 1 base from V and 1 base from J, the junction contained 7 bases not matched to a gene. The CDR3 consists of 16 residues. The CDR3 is CASSIGTAGLSYEQYF. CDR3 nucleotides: TGTGCCAGTAGTATAGGAACAGCGGGATTATCCTACGAGCAGTACTTC.

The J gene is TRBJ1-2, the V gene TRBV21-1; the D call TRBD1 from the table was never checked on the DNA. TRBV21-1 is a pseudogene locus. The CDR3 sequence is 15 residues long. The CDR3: CASSGKPGRRSGYTF. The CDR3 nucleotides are TGTGCCAGCAGCGGAAAACCAGGGCGAAGAAGTGGCTACACCTTC.

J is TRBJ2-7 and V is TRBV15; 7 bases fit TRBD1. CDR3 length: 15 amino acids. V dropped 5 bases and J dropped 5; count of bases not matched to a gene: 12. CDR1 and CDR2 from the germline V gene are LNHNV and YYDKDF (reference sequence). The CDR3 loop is CATSRRTGTSNEQYF. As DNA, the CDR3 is TGTGCCACCAGCCGTCGGACAGGTACATCCAACGAGCAGTACTTC.

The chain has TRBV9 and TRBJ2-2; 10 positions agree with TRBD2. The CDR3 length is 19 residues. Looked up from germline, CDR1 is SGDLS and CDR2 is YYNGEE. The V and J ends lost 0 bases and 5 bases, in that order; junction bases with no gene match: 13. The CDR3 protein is CASSVDRLAGVRGTGELFF. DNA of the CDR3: TGTGCCAGCAGCGTAGATCGCCTAGCGGGAGTACGGGGTACCGGGGAGCTGTTTTTT.

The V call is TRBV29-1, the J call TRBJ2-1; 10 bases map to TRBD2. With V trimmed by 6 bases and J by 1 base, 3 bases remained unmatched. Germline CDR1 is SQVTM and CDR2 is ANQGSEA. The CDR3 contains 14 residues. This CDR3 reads CSVTSGVSYNEQFF. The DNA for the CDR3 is TGCAGCGTCACTAGCGGGGTATCCTACAATGAGCAGTTCTTC.

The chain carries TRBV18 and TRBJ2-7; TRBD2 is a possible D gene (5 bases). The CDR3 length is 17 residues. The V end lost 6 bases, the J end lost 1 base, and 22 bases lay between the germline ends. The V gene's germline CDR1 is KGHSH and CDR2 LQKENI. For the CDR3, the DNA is TGTGCCAGCTCCTTTCAAGGACTCGACCGTAGATCCTACGAGCAGTACTTC. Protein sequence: CASSFQGLDRRSYEQYF.

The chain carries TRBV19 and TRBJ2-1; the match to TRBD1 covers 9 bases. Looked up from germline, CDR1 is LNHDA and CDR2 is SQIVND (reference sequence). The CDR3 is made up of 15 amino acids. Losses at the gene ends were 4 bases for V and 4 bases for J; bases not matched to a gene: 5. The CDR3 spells CASSTGQGRYNEQFF. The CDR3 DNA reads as TGTGCCAGTAGTACGGGACAGGGTCGGTACAATGAGCAGTTCTTC.

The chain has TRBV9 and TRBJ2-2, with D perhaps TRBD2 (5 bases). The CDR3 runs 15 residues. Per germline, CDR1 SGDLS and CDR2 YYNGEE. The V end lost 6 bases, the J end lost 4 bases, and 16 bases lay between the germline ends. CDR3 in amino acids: CASTPGLAGTGELFF. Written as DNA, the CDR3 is TGTGCCAGCACCCCCGGGCTAGCAGGCACCGGGGAGCTGTTTTTT.

CDR3: CASSVLAGGSLSGANVLTF. The CDR3 DNA reads TGTGCCAGCAGCGTACTAGCGGGAGGGTCACTCTCTGGGGCCAACGTCCTGACTTTC. The chain is built from TRBV9 and TRBJ2-6; 12 nucleotides line up with TRBD2. CDR3 length: 19 residues. Germline assignment: CDR1 SGDLS and CDR2 YYNGEE. Unmatched junction bases numbered 5, after V lost 1 base and J lost 0 bases.

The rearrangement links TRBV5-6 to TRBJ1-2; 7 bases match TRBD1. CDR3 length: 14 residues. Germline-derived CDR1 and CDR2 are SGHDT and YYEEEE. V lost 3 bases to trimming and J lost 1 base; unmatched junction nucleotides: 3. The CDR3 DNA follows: TGTGCCAGCAGCTCCGGGACAGTTAACTATGGCTACACCTTC. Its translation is CASSSGTVNYGYTF.

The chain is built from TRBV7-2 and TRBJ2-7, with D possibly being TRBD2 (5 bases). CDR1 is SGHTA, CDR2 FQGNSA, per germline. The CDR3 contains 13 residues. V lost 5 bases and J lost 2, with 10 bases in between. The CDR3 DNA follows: TGTGCCAGCAGCCAAATGGGAGCCTACGAGCAGTACTTC. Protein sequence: CASSQMGAYEQYF. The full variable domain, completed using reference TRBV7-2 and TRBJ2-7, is GAGVSQSPSNKVTEKGKDVELRCDPISGHTALYWYRQSLGQGLEFLIYFQGNSAPDKSGLPSDRFSAERTGGSVSTLTIQRTQQEDSAVYLCASSQMGAYEQYFGPGTRLTVT.

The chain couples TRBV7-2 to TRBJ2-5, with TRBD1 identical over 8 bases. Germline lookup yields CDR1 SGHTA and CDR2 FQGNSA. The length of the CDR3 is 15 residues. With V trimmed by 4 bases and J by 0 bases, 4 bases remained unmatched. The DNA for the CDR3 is TGTGCCAGCAGCTGGACAGGGAGGTACCAAGAGACCCAGTACTTC. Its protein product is CASSWTGRYQETQYF. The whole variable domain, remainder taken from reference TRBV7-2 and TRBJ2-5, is GAGVSQSPSNKVTEKGKDVELRCDPISGHTALYWYRQSLGQGLEFLIYFQGNSAPDKSGLPSDRFSAERTGGSVSTLTIQRTQQEDSAVYLCASSWTGRYQETQYFGPGTRLLVL.

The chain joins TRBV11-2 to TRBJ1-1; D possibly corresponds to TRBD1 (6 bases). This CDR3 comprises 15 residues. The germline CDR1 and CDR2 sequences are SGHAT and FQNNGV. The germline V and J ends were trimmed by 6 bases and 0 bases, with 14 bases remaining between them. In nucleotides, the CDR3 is TGTGCCAGCAGTATTCAACAGGGCGTGAACACTGAAGCTTTCTTT. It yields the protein CASSIQQGVNTEAFF.

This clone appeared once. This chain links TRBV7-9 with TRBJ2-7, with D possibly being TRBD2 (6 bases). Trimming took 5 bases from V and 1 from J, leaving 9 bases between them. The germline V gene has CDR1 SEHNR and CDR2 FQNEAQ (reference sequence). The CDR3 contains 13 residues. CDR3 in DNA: TGTGCCAGCAGCCCGACTAGTTCCTACGAGCAGTACTTC. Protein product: CASSPTSSYEQYF.